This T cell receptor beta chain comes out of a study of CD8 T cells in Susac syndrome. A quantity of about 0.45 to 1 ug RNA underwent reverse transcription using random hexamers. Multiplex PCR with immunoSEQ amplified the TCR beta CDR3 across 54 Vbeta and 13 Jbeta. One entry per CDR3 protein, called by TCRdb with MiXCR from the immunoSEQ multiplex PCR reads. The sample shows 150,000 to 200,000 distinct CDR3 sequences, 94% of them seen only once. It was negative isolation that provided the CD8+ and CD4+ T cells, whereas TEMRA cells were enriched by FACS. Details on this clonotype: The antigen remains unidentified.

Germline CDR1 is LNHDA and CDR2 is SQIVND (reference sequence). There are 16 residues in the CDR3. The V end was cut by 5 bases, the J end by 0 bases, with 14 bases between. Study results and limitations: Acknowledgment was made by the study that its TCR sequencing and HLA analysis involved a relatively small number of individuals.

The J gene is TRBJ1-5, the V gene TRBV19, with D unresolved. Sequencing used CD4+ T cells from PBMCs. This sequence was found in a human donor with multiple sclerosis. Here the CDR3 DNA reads TGTGCCAGTAGTCTTCACGGAGCGGATAGCAATCAGCCCCAGCATTTT. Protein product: CASSLHGADSNQPQHF.